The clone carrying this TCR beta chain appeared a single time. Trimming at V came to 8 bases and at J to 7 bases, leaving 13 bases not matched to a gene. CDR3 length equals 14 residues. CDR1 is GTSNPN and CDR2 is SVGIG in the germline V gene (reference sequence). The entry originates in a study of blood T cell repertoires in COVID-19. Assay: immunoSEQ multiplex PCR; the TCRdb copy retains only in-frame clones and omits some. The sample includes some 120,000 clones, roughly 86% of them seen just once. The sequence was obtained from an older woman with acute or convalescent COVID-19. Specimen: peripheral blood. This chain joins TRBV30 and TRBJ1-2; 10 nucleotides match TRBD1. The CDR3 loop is CARQVRQGAGGYTF. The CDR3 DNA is TGTGCCCGACAGGTCCGACAGGGGGCGGGTGGCTACACCTTC.